This entry is about one TCR beta chain. Its antigen is not known. Following an approximately 10-day culture, CD4+ T cells were purified. This person caught SARS-CoV-2 sometime from March to December 2020, and PCR testing confirmed the infection. Each participant received a vaccine that was either BNT162b2 or mRNA-1273, given as two doses. Cultures got half-medium changes with IL-2 on days 3 and 7. In germline, CDR1 is ENHRY, CDR2 SYGVKD. Unmatched junction bases numbered 16, after V lost 6 bases and J lost 4 bases. This CDR3 contains 18 residues. Profiled with immunoSEQ multiplex PCR; TCRdb holds only in-frame clones, not every one. The table has tens of thousands of clones, just over 75% seen once; the top ten hold roughly 3.6%. The data stem from a study of vaccination effects on CD4 cells after COVID-19. Overall study context: Early samples were taken at day +14, late at days +241, +227, +161. Following the second dose by a median of 72 days, the post-vaccine samples were obtained. Study results and caveats: The study dataset contains few convalescent patients and includes no early post-infection timepoints.

This specimen was CD4+ T cells from PBMCs cultured without peptide, taken after COVID-19 vaccination. This receptor was obtained from a human donor who had a prior SARS-CoV-2 infection. The rearrangement uses TRBV10-3 and TRBJ2-3; 10 nucleotides line up with TRBD2. This chain's CDR3 is CAIRPSGGAVFLPDTQYF. The CDR3 DNA is TGTGCCATCAGACCCAGCGGGGGGGCAGTTTTTTTGCCAGATACGCAGTATTTT.